Listed here are 5 T cell receptor beta chains from one sample, sequenced in a study of cytomegalovirus exposure and HLA in healthy donors. Primers for the PCR totalled 60 Vbeta and 13 Jbeta. The repertoire was sequenced with immunoSEQ multiplex PCR; TCRdb's copy has only in-frame clones and lacks some. The sample comprises around 150,000 clones, about two thirds of which are singletons, and roughly 4.4% rests with the top ten. Material for sequencing was PBMCs. The receptor source for this set is a young woman in good health and CMV-seropositive.

V is TRBV15 and J is TRBJ1-2; TRBD1 aligns across 7 bases. The CDR3 runs 16 residues. The germline V gene has CDR1 LNHNV and CDR2 YYDKDF (reference sequence). The junction had 15 bases not matched to a gene; V was cut back by 3 bases and J by 8 bases. CDR3 DNA: TGTGCCACCAGCAGCGCGTTCTACAGGGGCCGCCGGGGCTACACCTTC. Encoded protein: CATSSAFYRGRRGYTF.

The chain combines TRBV14 with TRBJ1-1; D not resolved. The CDR3 sequence is 14 residues long. In germline, CDR1 is SGHDN, CDR2 FVKESK. The V end lost 4 bases, the J end lost 0 bases, and 9 bases lay between the germline ends. The CDR3 protein is CASSPGGLNTEAFF. The DNA for the CDR3 is TGTGCCAGCAGCCCCGGAGGATTGAACACTGAAGCTTTCTTT. Combining the CDR3 with reference TRBV14 and TRBJ1-1 gives the whole variable domain EAGVTQFPSHSVIEKGQTVTLRCDPISGHDNLYWYRRVMGKEIKFLLHFVKESKQDESGMPNNRFLAERTGGTYSTLKVQPAELEDSGVYFCASSPGGLNTEAFFGQGTRLTVV.

The V gene is TRBV7-2, the J gene TRBJ1-1; D ambiguous. Germline CDR1 is SGHTA and CDR2 is FQGNSA. V gave up 3 bases and J gave up 6 bases, with 5 bases separating them. The CDR3 totals 11 residues. The CDR3, as DNA: TGTGCCAGCAGCTTTTACTCTGAAGCTTTCTTT. It codes for CASSFYSEAFF.

This rearrangement joins TRBV2 to TRBJ1-5, with D maybe TRBD1 (5 bases). Trimming took 6 bases from V and 5 from J, leaving 14 bases between them. CDR1 is SNHLY, CDR2 FYNNEI, per germline. The CDR3 runs 14 residues. In DNA, the CDR3 is TGTGCCAGCAGGACTCGGTCAGGGCATCAGCCCCAGCATTTT. It codes for CASRTRSGHQPQHF.

This clone was recorded only once. V is TRBV5-1 and J is TRBJ2-2; 8 bases fit TRBD1. This CDR3 contains 16 residues. Germline V gives CDR1 SGHRS, CDR2 YFSETQ. The trim removed 5 bases at V and 3 bases at J, leaving 9 bases unmatched. The CDR3 DNA sequence: TGCGCCAGCAGACCACGGACAGGGACGGACACCGGGGAGCTGTTTTTT. Protein sequence: CASRPRTGTDTGELFF.